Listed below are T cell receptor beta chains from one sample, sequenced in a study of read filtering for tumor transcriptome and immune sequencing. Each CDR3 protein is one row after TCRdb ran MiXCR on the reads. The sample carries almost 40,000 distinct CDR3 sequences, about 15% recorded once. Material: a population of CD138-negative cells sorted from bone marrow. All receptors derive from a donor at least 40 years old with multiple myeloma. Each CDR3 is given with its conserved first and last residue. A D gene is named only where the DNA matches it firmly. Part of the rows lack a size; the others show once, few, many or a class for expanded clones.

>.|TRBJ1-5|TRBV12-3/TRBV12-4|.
CASRRGGADTQHF
TGTGCCAGCAGGCGAGGTGGGGCAGATACGCAGCATTTT
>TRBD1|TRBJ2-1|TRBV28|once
CASSFGQGVQGQFF
TGTGCTAGCAGTTTTGGACAGGGGGTGCAAGGGCAGTTCTTC
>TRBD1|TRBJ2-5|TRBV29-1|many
CSVDLDRSMETQYF
TGCAGCGTTGATCTGGACAGGTCCATGGAGACCCAGTACTTC
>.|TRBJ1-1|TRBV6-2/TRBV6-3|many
CASRAQRNTEAFF
TGTGCCAGCAGAGCACAGAGAAACACTGAAGCTTTCTTT
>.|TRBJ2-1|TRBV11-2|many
CASSSPHPGSGAKSSYNEQFF
TGTGCCAGCAGCTCACCCCACCCAGGGTCAGGGGCTAAAAGCTCCTACAATGAGCAGTTCTTC
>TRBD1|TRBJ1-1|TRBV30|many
CACKQGQNTEAFF
TGTGCCTGTAAACAGGGGCAGAACACTGAAGCTTTCTTT
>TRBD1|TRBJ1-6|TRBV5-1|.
CASSLGTGMDSPLHF
TGCGCCAGCAGCTTGGGGACAGGGATGGATTCACCCCTCCACTTT
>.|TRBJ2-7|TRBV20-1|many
CSATVGVYEQYF
TGCAGTGCCACCGTTGGCGTCTACGAGCAGTACTTC
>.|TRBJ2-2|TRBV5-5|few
CASSSWQRRTGELFF
TGTGCCAGCAGCTCCTGGCAAAGACGTACCGGGGAGCTGTTTTTT
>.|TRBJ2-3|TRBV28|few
CASSGPGTPTDTQYF
TGTGCCAGCAGTGGGCCCGGGACACCCACAGATACGCAGTATTTT
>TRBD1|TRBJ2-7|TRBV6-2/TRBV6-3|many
CASTDWDRGSYEQYF
TGTGCCAGCACTGACTGGGACAGGGGGTCGTACGAGCAGTACTTC
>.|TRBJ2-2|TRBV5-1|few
CARSFGDSTEELFF
TGCGCCAGGAGCTTTGGGGACTCCACCGAGGAGCTGTTTTTT
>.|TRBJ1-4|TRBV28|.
CASSPLPLSEKLFF
TGTGCCAGCAGTCCGCTACCACTATCTGAAAAACTGTTTTTT
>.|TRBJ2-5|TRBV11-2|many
CASSWSGLSQETQYF
TGTGCCAGCAGCTGGTCGGGACTCTCTCAAGAGACCCAGTACTTC
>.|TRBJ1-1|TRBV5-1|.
CASSSPRGEVTEAFF
TGCGCCAGCAGCAGCCCCCGTGGGGAAGTGACTGAAGCTTTCTTT
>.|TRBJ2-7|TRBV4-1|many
CASSRQVVLGEQYF
TGCGCCAGCAGCAGACAGGTGGTACTCGGCGAGCAGTACTTC
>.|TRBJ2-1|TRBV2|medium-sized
CASSVEVQQGNEQFF
TGTGCCAGCAGTGTAGAAGTCCAACAGGGAAATGAGCAGTTCTTC
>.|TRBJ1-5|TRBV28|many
CASSYESLRPQHF
TGTGCCAGCAGTTATGAATCCTTGAGGCCCCAGCATTTT
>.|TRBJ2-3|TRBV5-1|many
CASSLEPQGHTDTQYF
TGCGCCAGCAGCTTGGAACCCCAGGGACACACAGATACGCAGTATTTT
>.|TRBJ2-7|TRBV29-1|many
CSVVQNRAAEQYF
TGCAGCGTTGTCCAAAACAGGGCGGCCGAGCAGTACTTC
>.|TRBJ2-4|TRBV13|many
CASSPRENIQYF
TGTGCCAGCAGCCCGAGGGAAAACATTCAGTACTTC
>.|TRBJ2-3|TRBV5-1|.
CASSLSGGHLTDTQYF
TGCGCCAGCAGCTTGTCTGGCGGGCACCTCACAGATACGCAGTATTTT
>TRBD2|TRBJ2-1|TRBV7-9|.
CASSSSGTPYNEQFF
TGTGCCAGCAGCTCGAGCGGGACCCCCTACAATGAGCAGTTCTTC
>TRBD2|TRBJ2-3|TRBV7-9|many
CASSQALAAGTDTQYF
TGTGCCAGCAGCCAGGCTCTAGCGGCCGGCACAGATACGCAGTATTTT
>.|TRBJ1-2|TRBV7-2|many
CASSLNSNYGYTF
TGTGCCAGCAGCTTAAACAGTAACTATGGCTACACCTTC
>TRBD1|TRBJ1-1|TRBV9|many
CASSAQQGGTEAFF
TGTGCCAGCAGCGCCCAACAGGGGGGCACTGAAGCTTTCTTT
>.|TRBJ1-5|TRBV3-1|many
CASSRGRNQPQHF
TGTGCCAGCAGCCGTGGGCGCAATCAGCCCCAGCATTTT
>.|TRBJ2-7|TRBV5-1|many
CASSLLGAYEQYF
TGCGCCAGCAGCTTACTAGGAGCCTACGAGCAGTACTTC
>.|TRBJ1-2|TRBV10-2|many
CASSNRQALYGYTF
TGCGCCAGCAGCAACAGACAAGCGCTCTATGGCTACACCTTT
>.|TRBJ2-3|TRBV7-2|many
CASSRNWGAGTDTQYF
TGTGCCAGCAGCAGAAACTGGGGCGCTGGCACAGATACGCAGTATTTT
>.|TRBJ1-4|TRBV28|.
CASSLTGNEKLFF
TGTGCCAGCAGTTTGACAGGAAATGAAAAACTGTTTTTT
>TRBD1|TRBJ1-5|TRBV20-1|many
CSATGQLLNQPQHF
TGCAGTGCCACGGGACAGTTACTCAATCAGCCCCAGCATTTT
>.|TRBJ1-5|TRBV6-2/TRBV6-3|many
CASKPGNSNQPQHF
TGTGCCTCAAAGCCGGGGAATAGCAATCAGCCCCAGCATTTT
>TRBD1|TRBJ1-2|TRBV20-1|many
CSARGVGQGARSDYGYTF
TGCAGTGCTAGAGGGGTCGGACAGGGGGCGAGAAGTGACTATGGCTACACCTTC
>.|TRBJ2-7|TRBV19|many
CASRNGPDYEQYF
TGTGCCAGTAGAAACGGACCCGACTACGAGCAGTACTTC
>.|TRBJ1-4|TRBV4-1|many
CASSRDGGSNEKLFF
TGCGCCAGCAGCCGAGATGGGGGTTCTAATGAAAAACTGTTTTTT
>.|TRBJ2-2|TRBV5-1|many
CASRHSNTGELFF
TGCGCCAGCAGACATTCAAACACCGGGGAGCTGTTTTTT
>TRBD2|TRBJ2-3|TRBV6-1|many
CASSDSRGYTDTQYF
TGTGCCAGCAGTGATTCGCGGGGGTACACAGATACGCAGTATTTT
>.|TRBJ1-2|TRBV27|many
CASSPSGGHGYTF
TGTGCCAGCAGTCCCTCTGGGGGGCATGGCTACACCTTC
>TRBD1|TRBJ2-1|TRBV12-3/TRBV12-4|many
CASSLAGQGGDEQFF
TGTGCCAGCAGTTTAGCAGGACAGGGCGGCGATGAGCAGTTCTTC
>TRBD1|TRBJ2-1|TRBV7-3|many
CASSTTTGAPYNEQFF
TGTGCCAGCAGCACTACGACAGGGGCGCCCTACAATGAGCAGTTCTTC
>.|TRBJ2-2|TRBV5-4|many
CASSAESTGELFF
TGTGCCAGCAGCGCGGAGTCCACCGGGGAGCTGTTTTTT
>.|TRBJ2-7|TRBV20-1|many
CSASNYEQYF
TGCAGTGCTAGCAACTACGAGCAGTACTTC
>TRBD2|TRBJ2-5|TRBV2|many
CASSGTSGYQETQYF
TGTGCCAGCAGTGGGACTAGCGGATATCAAGAGACCCAGTACTTC
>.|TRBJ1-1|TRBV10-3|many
CAIKTNRDFNTEAFF
TGTGCCATCAAAACCAACAGGGATTTCAACACTGAAGCTTTCTTT
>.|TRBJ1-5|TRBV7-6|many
CASSFRTRQAGLSNQPQHF
TGTGCTAGCAGCTTTCGTACCCGTCAGGCAGGCTTGAGCAATCAGCCCCAGCATTTT
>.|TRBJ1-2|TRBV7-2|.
CASSLGRISHYGYTF
TGTGCCAGCAGCTTAGGGCGTATATCCCACTATGGCTACACCTTC
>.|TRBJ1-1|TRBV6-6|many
CASSRVTGLNTEAFF
TGTGCCAGCAGTCGGGTAACAGGCCTGAACACTGAAGCTTTCTTT
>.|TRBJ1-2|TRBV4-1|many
CASSQEEGQGYGYTF
TGCGCCAGCAGCCAAGAAGAAGGTCAGGGCTATGGCTACACCTTC
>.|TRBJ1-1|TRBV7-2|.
CASSLVWQLRTKAFF
TGTGCCAGCAGCTTAGTGTGGCAACTGAGAACTAAAGCTTTCTTT
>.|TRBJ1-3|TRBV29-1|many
CSAGTEGNTIYF
TGCAGCGCCGGGACGGAAGGAAACACCATATATTTT
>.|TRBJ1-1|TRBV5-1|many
CASSLSAQNTEAFF
TGCGCCAGCAGTCTCTCAGCTCAGAACACTGAAGCTTTCTTT
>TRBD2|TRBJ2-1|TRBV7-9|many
CASSFRTSNEQFF
TGTGCCAGCAGTTTTCGGACTAGCAATGAGCAGTTCTTC
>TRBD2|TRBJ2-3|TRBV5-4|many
CASSMTSGVDTQYF
TGTGCCAGCAGCATGACTAGCGGGGTTGATACGCAGTATTTT
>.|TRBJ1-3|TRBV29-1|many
CSVVTRIGNTIYF
TGCAGCGTTGTTACGCGGATCGGAAACACCATATATTTT
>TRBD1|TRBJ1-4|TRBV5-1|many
CASSLETGGKLFF
TGCGCCAGCAGCTTGGAAACAGGGGGGAAACTGTTTTTT